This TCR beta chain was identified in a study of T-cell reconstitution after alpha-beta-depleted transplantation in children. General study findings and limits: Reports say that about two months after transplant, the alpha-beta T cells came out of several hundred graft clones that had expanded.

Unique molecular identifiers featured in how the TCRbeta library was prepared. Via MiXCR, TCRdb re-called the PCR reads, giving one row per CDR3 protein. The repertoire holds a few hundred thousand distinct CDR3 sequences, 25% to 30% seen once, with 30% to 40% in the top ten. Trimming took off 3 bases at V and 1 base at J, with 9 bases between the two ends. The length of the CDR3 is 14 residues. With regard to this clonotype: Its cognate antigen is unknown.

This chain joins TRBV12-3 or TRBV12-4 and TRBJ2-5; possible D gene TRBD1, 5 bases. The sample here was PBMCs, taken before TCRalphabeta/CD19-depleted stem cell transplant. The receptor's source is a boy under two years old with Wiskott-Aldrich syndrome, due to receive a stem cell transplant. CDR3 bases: TGTGCCAGCAGTTTGATGGGGCCCCAAGAGACCCAGTACTTC. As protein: CASSLMGPQETQYF.